The clone carrying this T cell receptor beta chain is medium-sized (0.01 to 0.1%) within its sample. Its antigen is undetermined. This sample was taken from a study of T cell repertoires in aging, cancer and after chemotherapy. In the study overall: Patients with glioblastoma brain tumors were sampled before and after temozolomide-based therapy. Study conclusions and caveats: Healthy donors lost TCR diversity with age mainly through richness, cancer patients through richness and evenness. In each cancer cohort, median generation probability increased across chemotherapy, suggesting thymic output rebounded. Untreated cancer patients had significantly lower blood TCR diversity than age-matched healthy donors.

Amplification of TCR beta used genomic DNA extracted from peripheral blood. The CDR3 has 13 residues. CDR1 is MNHEY, CDR2 SVGEGT, per germline. V lost 4 bases to trimming and J lost 6 bases, with 10 bases between them. TRB rearrangements spanning V, D and J were amplified using mixed TRB-A/B primers. Using its own MiXCR run on the multiplex PCR reads, TCRdb lists one record per CDR3 protein. Counted here are about 2,100 distinct CDR3 sequences, just under 20% occurring once; the ten biggest clones make up 7.5% to 8.5%. This clonotype was sampled from a human donor with a solid tumor. The chain employs TRBV6-2 or TRBV6-3 and TRBJ1-5; D is undetermined. The sample consisted of blood. The CDR3 DNA sequence: TGTGCCAGCAGTTCGGGCACAACTCAGCCCCAGCATTTT. Its protein is CASSSGTTQPQHF.